The text below deals with one TCR beta chain. These data originate in a study of blood T cell repertoires in COVID-19. Study overall: PBMCs, B-cell-depleted T cells, or T cells provided the cDNA or gDNA that made up the material.

Assay used: immunoSEQ multiplex PCR; TCRdb lists only in-frame clones, some missing. The sample holds about 310,000 clones, around 86% seen once. The source of this sequence is a man aged 50 to 60 with active or convalescent COVID-19. Sequencing was done on a sample of peripheral blood.

The CDR3 DNA follows: TGCGCCAGCAGTGCCGGGACAACCGGTTCACCCCTCCACTTT. It yields the protein CASSAGTTGSPLHF. V usage is TRBV10-1 and J usage is TRBJ1-6, with D tentatively TRBD1 (6 bases). The CDR3 is made up of 14 amino acids. Germline assignment: CDR1 WNHNN and CDR2 SYGVQD (reference sequence). V shed 4 bases and J shed 9 bases, with 13 bases lying between them.